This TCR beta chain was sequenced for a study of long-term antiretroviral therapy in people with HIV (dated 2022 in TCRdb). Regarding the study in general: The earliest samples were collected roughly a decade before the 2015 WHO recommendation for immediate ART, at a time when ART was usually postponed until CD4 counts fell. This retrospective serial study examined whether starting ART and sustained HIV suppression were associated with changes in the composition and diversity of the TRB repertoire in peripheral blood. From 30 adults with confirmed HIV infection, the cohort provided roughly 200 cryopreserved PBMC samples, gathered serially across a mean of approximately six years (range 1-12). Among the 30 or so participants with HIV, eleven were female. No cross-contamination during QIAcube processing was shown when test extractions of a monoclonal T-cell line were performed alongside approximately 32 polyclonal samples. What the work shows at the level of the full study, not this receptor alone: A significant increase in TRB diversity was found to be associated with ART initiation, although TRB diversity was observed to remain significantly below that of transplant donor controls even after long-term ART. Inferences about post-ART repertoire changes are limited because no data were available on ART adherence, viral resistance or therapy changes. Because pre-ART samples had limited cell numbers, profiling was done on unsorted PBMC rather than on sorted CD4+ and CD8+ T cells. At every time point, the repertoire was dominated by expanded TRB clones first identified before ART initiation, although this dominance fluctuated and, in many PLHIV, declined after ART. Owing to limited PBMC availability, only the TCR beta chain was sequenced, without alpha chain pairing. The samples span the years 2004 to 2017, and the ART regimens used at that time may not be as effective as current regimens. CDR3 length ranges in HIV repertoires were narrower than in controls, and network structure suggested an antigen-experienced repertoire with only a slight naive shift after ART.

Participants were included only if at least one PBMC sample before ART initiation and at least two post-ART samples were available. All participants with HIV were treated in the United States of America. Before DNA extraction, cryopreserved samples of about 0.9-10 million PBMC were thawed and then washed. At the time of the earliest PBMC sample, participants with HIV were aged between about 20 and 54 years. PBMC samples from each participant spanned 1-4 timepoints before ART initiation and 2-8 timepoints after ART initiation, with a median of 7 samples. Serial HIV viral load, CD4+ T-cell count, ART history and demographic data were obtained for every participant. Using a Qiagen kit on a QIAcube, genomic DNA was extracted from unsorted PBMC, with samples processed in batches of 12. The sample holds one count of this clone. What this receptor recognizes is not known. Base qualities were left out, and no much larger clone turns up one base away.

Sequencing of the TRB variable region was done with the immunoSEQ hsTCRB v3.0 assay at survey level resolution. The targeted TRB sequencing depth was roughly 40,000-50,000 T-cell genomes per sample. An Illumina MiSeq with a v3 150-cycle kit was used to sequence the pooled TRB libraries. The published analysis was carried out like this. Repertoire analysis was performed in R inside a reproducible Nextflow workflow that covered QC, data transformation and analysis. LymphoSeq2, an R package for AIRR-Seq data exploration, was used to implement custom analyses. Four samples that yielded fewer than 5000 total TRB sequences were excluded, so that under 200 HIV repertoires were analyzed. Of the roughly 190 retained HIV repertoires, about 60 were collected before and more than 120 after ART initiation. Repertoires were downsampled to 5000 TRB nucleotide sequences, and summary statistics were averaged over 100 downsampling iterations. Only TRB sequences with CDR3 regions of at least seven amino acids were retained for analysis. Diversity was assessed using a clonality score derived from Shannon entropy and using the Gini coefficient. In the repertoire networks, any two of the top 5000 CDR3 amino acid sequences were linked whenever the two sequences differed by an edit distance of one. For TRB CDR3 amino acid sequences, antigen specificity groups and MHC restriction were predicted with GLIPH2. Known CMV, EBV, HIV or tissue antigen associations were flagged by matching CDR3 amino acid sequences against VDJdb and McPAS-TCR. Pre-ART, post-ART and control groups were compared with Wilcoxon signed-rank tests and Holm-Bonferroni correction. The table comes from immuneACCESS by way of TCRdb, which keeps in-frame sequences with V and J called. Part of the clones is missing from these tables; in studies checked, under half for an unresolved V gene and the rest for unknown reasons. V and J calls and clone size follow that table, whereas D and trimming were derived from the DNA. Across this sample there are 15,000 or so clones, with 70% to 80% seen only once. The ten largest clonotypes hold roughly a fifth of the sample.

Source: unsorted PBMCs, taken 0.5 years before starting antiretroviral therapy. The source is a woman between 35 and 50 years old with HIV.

The nucleotide sequence is given as TGTGCCAGCAGCTTACCGGAGTGGACGCAGTTCTTC. This encodes CASSLPEWTQFF. The rearranged chain carries TRBV7-2 and TRBJ2-1; the D gene cannot be named for sure. In the germline V gene, CDR1 corresponds to SGHTA and CDR2 to FQGNSA. Counted from cysteine to phenylalanine, this CDR3 has 12 amino acids. Only the CDR3 region is kept as DNA, spanning 36 bases read in frame from base 1. V sheds 2 bases and J sheds 12 bases, leaving 11 bases between their ends.